This record looks at one T cell receptor beta chain sequence and its context. These data originate in a study of beta chain features in type 1 diabetes. Expressed TCRB transcripts were sequenced because the isolated RNA had all been reverse transcribed beforehand. Assay: immunoSEQ multiplex PCR; the TCRdb copy retains only in-frame clones and omits some. The sample includes 810,000 or so clones, 15% to 20% of them seen just once. V was shortened by 4 bases and J by 2 bases, with 14 bases between the two germline ends. Per the germline V gene, CDR1 is SGHRS and CDR2 is YFSETQ. The CDR3 runs to 15 residues.

The source is a young woman in good health. Specimen: naive CD4+ T cells from blood. The V gene is TRBV5-1, the J gene TRBJ2-3; the D call may be TRBD1 or TRBD2 (5 bases each). The CDR3 nucleotides are TGCGCCAGCAGCACACTAGGGGCGGCCACAGATACGCAGTATTTT. This codes for CASSTLGAATDTQYF.